This entry features one T cell receptor (beta chain) sequence. Germline V gives CDR1 KGHSH, CDR2 LQKENI. The V end was cut by 6 bases, the J end by 0 bases, with 11 bases between. This CDR3 is built from 14 residues. This sample was taken from a study of regulatory dendritic cells for organ transplantation. Using immunoSEQ multiplex PCR, the repertoire was profiled, and TCRdb retains in-frame clones only, with some absent. The table has under 45,000 clones, roughly nine tenths seen once. The chain joins TRBV18 to TRBJ1-1; D not resolved. The specimen was naive CD4+ T cells from blood. Subset denoted: CD45RA+ naive T cells. This receptor was taken from a human donor in good health. This CDR3 reads CASSSGSLNTEAFF. Written as DNA, the CDR3 is TGTGCCAGCTCGTCCGGGTCCCTGAACACTGAAGCTTTCTTT.